Below are 23 T cell receptor beta chains sequenced from a single sample in a study of blood T cell repertoires in COVID-19. The data were produced by immunoSEQ multiplex PCR, yet TCRdb's version contains in-frame clones alone and is incomplete. There are about 230,000 clones in the sample; just under 90% occur only once, and under 3.5% lies in the top ten. Material for sequencing was peripheral blood. These receptors all come from a man younger than 40 with COVID-19, enrolled during active disease.

This chain connects TRBV19 to TRBJ2-1, with D tentatively TRBD2 (5 bases). Looked up from germline, CDR1 is LNHDA and CDR2 is SQIVND (reference sequence). The CDR3 totals 13 residues. Trimming shortened V by 5 bases and J by 4 bases, and 9 bases separated the two germline ends. CDR3 in amino acids: CASSPRTYNEQFF. The CDR3 nucleotides are TGTGCCAGTAGTCCACGGACTTACAATGAGCAGTTCTTC.

The chain is built from TRBV27 and TRBJ2-2, with 9 positions matching TRBD1. In germline, CDR1 is MNHEY, CDR2 SMNVEV (reference sequence). Trimming cost V 4 bases and J 0 bases; bases outside gene matches: 3. The CDR3 totals 16 residues. CDR3 sequence reads: CASSYGQGTNTGELFF. The CDR3 region has the DNA TGTGCCAGCAGTTATGGACAGGGGACGAACACCGGGGAGCTGTTTTTT.

This chain uses TRBV3-1 (or the pseudogene TRBV3-2) with TRBJ2-3; 12 nucleotides align to TRBD2. Losses at the gene ends were 3 bases for V and 5 bases for J; bases not matched to a gene: 9. Germline-derived CDR1 and CDR2 are LGHDT and YNNKEL (reference sequence). The CDR3 is made up of 17 amino acids. The chain's CDR3 is CASSHPSLAGGLDTQYF. The CDR3 DNA reads TGTGCCAGCAGCCACCCTTCCCTAGCGGGGGGGCTAGATACGCAGTATTTT.

The V gene is TRBV7-2, the J gene TRBJ1-3; possibly TRBD1 for D (6 bases). The CDR3 totals 18 residues. Germline CDR1 is SGHTA and CDR2 is FQGNSA. Trimming shortened V by 1 base and J by 1 base, and 17 bases separated the two germline ends. CDR3 nucleotides: TGTGCCAGCAGCTTAGGGGGGCCGGGACACAGTTCTGGAAACACCATATATTTT. Translating gives CASSLGGPGHSSGNTIYF. The variable domain in full, completed from reference TRBV7-2 and TRBJ1-3, reads GAGVSQSPSNKVTEKGKDVELRCDPISGHTALYWYRQSLGQGLEFLIYFQGNSAPDKSGLPSDRFSAERTGGSVSTLTIQRTQQEDSAVYLCASSLGGPGHSSGNTIYFGEGSWLTVV.

Concerning this clone: Relative to the germline gene, one junction end is altered; a read error may explain this. This sequence joins TRBV4-1 and TRBJ2-5, with a tentative D call TRBD2 (5 bases). The CDR3 is 14 amino acids. Germline values: CDR1 MGHRA, CDR2 YSYEKL. This CDR3 is CTSSPWTFQETQYF. The CDR3 nucleotides read TGCACCAGCAGCCCGTGGACTTTCCAAGAGACCCAGTACTTC.

The genes are TRBV7-3 and TRBJ2-2; 7 nucleotides align to TRBD2. CDR3 length: 14 residues. Germline V gene data show CDR1 as SGHTA and CDR2 as FQGTGA. The J segment lost 5 bases and the V segment lost 2 bases, leaving 2 bases of the junction unmatched. The CDR3: CASSLAGVTGELFF. The CDR3 nucleotides are TGTGCCAGCAGCTTAGCGGGAGTTACCGGGGAGCTGTTTTTT.

The chain has TRBV6-2 or TRBV6-3 and TRBJ1-5; 9 bases map to TRBD1. Germline-derived CDR1 and CDR2 are MNHEY and SVGEGT. Unmatched junction bases numbered 8, after V lost 6 bases and J lost 2 bases. The CDR3 covers 16 residues. Here the CDR3 DNA reads TGTGCCAGCAGCCAGGACAGGGGATCGGGCAATCAGCCCCAGCATTTT. It specifies CASSQDRGSGNQPQHF.

The CDR3: CASTPEGPNYGYTF. CDR3 DNA sequence: TGTGCCAGCACCCCCGAGGGCCCTAACTATGGCTACACCTTC. The rearrangement uses TRBV4-2 and TRBJ1-2; D is unclear. Trimming left V 7 bases short and J 0 bases short, with 12 bases between. The CDR3 loop spans 14 amino acids. CDR1 and CDR2 (germline): LGHNA, YNFKEQ.

This clone was picked up one time. The rearrangement joins TRBV3-1 (or the pseudogene TRBV3-2) to TRBJ2-3; 8 bases fit TRBD2. CDR1 and CDR2 from the germline V gene are LGHDT and YNNKEL (reference sequence). The CDR3 spans 17 residues. Trimming cost V 4 bases and J 6 bases; bases outside gene matches: 15. The CDR3 nucleotides read TGTGCCAGCAGCCCCAGAGTCGTAGCGGGGAACAGGGATACGCAGTATTTT. It codes for CASSPRVVAGNRDTQYF.

V usage is TRBV2 and J usage is TRBJ1-5, with 9 bases that match TRBD1. Germline CDR1 and CDR2: SNHLY and FYNNEI. The CDR3 is 13 amino acids. Unmatched junction bases numbered 1, after V lost 4 bases and J lost 6 bases. CDR3 residues: CASSGDRVQPQHF. The CDR3 nucleotides read TGTGCCAGCAGTGGGGACAGGGTTCAGCCCCAGCATTTT.

This chain links TRBV4-3 with TRBJ1-5, with 7 bases lining up with TRBD1. The CDR3 has 15 residues. Germline V gene sequence: CDR1 LGHNA, CDR2 YSLEER. J gave up 3 bases and V 2 bases, and 4 bases lay outside the gene matches. The CDR3 sequence: CASSQMTGLNQPQHF. The CDR3 coding sequence is TGCGCCAGCAGCCAAATGACAGGGCTCAATCAGCCCCAGCATTTT.

The CDR3 nucleotides are TGTGCCAGCAGCAAAAAATTAGGGACACAAACCTACAATGAGCAGTTCTTC. It yields the protein CASSKKLGTQTYNEQFF. The chain has TRBV21-1 and TRBJ2-1; the table names TRBD1, a call not compared with the DNA. TRBV21-1 is classified as a pseudogene. The CDR3 extends over 17 amino acids.

The CDR3: CASSPRTGANEKLFF. The CDR3 DNA follows: TGTGCCAGTAGTCCCCGGACAGGGGCTAATGAAAAACTGTTTTTT. This sequence joins TRBV19 and TRBJ1-4, with 9 bases that match TRBD1. This CDR3 region has 15 residues. In germline, CDR1 is LNHDA, CDR2 SQIVND (reference sequence). V dropped 5 bases and J dropped 3; count of bases not matched to a gene: 4. Filled out from reference TRBV19 and TRBJ1-4, the complete variable domain reads DGGITQSPKYLFRKEGQNVTLSCEQNLNHDAMYWYRQDPGQGLRLIYYSQIVNDFQKGDIAEGYSVSREKKESFPLTVTSAQKNPTAFYLCASSPRTGANEKLFFGSGTQLSVL.

This rearrangement joins TRBV11-1 to TRBJ2-3; 7 nucleotides line up with TRBD2. This CDR3 is built from 15 residues. Germline CDR1 SGHAT, CDR2 FQDESV (reference sequence). The V and J ends lost 2 bases and 2 bases, in that order; junction bases with no gene match: 4. CDR3 nucleotide sequence: TGTGCCAGCAGCTTAAATAGCGGGCACACAGATACGCAGTATTTT. Amino acid sequence: CASSLNSGHTDTQYF.

The chain links TRBV5-4 to TRBJ2-5; TRBD2 is a possible D gene (7 bases). The CDR3 is 14 amino acids. V was clipped by 0 bases and J by 5 bases, with 11 bases between them. Germline V gives CDR1 SGHNT, CDR2 YYREEE (reference sequence). The CDR3 region has the DNA TGTGCCAGCAGCTTGGTACAGGGAGGGGAGACCCAGTACTTC. As protein: CASSLVQGGETQYF.

This clone has a single count. The chain links TRBV4-3 to TRBJ2-1, with D hard to call. Trimming took off 4 bases at V and 10 bases at J, with 14 bases between the two ends. The CDR3 has 13 residues. Germline-derived CDR1 and CDR2 are LGHNA and YSLEER. The CDR3, as DNA: TGCGCCAGCAGCCCAACCGATCCCGGGGAGCAGTTCTTC. Translating gives CASSPTDPGEQFF.

The V call is TRBV7-2, the J call TRBJ2-7; a weak D match, TRBD1 (5 bases). CDR1 is SGHTA, CDR2 FQGNSA, per germline. The CDR3 loop spans 14 amino acids. Trimming left V 1 base short and J 2 bases short, with 9 bases between. In DNA, the CDR3 is TGTGCCAGCAGCTTAGTTCAGGGAACCTACGAGCAGTACTTC. Protein product: CASSLVQGTYEQYF.

This chain links TRBV7-8 with TRBJ2-5; 7 nucleotides agree with TRBD2. CDR1 is SGHVS and CDR2 is FQNEAQ in the germline V gene. This CDR3 has 14 amino acids. The V segment lost 5 bases and the J segment 4 bases; nucleotides outside the gene matches: 7. CDR3 sequence (DNA): TGTGCCAGCAGCCAGAGGACTAGACCAGAGACCCAGTACTTC. This encodes CASSQRTRPETQYF.

This CDR3 reads CASRRDRFFPGELFF. CDR3 sequence (DNA): TGCGCCAGCAGACGGGACAGGTTTTTCCCCGGGGAGCTGTTTTTT. V is TRBV5-1 and J is TRBJ2-2, with 8 bases identical to TRBD1. Germline V gene sequence: CDR1 SGHRS, CDR2 YFSETQ. J gave up 6 bases and V 5 bases, and 9 bases lay outside the gene matches. CDR3 length: 15 amino acids.

As regards this clone: A read error may account for a junction end that differs from germline. This chain links TRBV29-1 with TRBJ1-3; D remains ambiguous. The germline gives CDR1 SQVTM, CDR2 ANQGSEA. The CDR3 consists of 11 residues. The DNA for the CDR3 is TGCAGCGTTGAAGCTGGCAACACCATATATTTT. Translated: CSVEAGNTIYF. The full variable domain, completed using reference TRBV29-1 and TRBJ1-3, is SAVISQKPSRDICQRGTSLTIQCQVDSQVTMMFWYRQQPGQSLTLIATANQGSEATYESGFVIDKFPISRPNLTFSTLTVSNMSPEDSSIYLCSVEAGNTIYFGEGSWLTVV.

V usage is TRBV7-9 and J usage is TRBJ2-3; 10 nucleotides match TRBD2. V gave up 8 bases and J gave up 2 bases; unmatched junction bases: 10. CDR1 is SEHNR, CDR2 FQNEAQ, per germline (reference sequence). This CDR3 is built from 16 residues. CDR3 amino acids: CASELASGGNTDTQYF. CDR3 coding DNA: TGTGCCAGCGAGTTGGCTAGCGGGGGAAACACAGATACGCAGTATTTT.

The V call is TRBV18, the J call TRBJ1-5, with no clear D. Trimming cost V 2 bases and J 0 bases, with 5 bases left between them. This CDR3 is 14 amino acids long. Germline-derived CDR1 and CDR2 are KGHSH and LQKENI. CDR3 coding DNA: TGTGCCAGCTCACCAGTCTATAGCAATCAGCCCCAGCATTTT. It codes for CASSPVYSNQPQHF.

This chain uses TRBV18 with TRBJ2-3, with 7 bases lining up with TRBD1. The CDR3 length is 16 residues. V gave up 4 bases and J gave up 0 bases; unmatched junction bases: 7. Germline V gene sequence: CDR1 KGHSH, CDR2 LQKENI. In DNA form, the CDR3 reads TGTGCCAGCTCACGACGGGACAGTTTAAGCACAGATACGCAGTATTTT. This codes for CASSRRDSLSTDTQYF.